This record looks at one T cell receptor (beta chain) sequence and its context. The antigen is not known. This sample was taken from a study of OX40 agonist ivuxolimab in advanced cancers. Germline values: CDR1 LGHNA, CDR2 YSLEER. The CDR3 runs to 16 residues. Trimming removed 4 bases at V and 0 bases at J, with 13 bases between. Produced via immunoSEQ multiplex PCR; TCRdb's table is partial and in-frame only. The table lists around 100,000 clones, nearly 90% of them singletons, with around 0.3% in the top ten. Study-level points and caveats: Antigen specificity remained undetermined for the expanded peripheral T cells. Low normalized T-cell clonal expansion also characterized some of the nonresponders. Compared with others, partial responders at 0.1-3.0 mg/kg displayed clonal expansion among the lowest.

V usage is TRBV4-3 and J usage is TRBJ1-3, with D perhaps TRBD1 (5 bases). The sample in question was CD4+ or CD8+ T cells sorted from blood, obtained in a trial of the OX40 agonist ivuxolimab. The receptor's source is an adult with an advanced solid tumor such as melanoma, head and neck, liver or kidney cancer. CDR3 residues: CASSPGRTSSGNTIYF. DNA of the CDR3: TGCGCCAGCAGCCCGGGACGGACTAGCTCTGGAAACACCATATATTTT.